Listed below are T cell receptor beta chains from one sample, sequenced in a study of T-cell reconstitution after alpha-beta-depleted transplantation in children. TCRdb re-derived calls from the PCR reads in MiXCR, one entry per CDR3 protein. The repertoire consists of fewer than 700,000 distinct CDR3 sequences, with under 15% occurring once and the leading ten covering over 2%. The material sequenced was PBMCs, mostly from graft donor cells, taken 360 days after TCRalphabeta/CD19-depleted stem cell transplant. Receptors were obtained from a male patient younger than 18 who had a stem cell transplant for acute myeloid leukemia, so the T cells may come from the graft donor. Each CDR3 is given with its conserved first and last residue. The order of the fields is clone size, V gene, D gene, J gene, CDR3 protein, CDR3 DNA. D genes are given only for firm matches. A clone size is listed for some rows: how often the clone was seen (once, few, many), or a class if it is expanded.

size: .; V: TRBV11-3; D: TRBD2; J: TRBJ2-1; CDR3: CASSLELAGKNEQFF; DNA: TGTGCCAGCAGCTTAGAACTAGCGGGAAAAAATGAGCAGTTCTTC
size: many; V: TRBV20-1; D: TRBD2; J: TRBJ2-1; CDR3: CSASSPTSGRGYSSYNEQFF; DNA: TGCAGTGCTAGTTCCCCGACTAGCGGGAGGGGGTACAGCTCCTACAATGAGCAGTTCTTC
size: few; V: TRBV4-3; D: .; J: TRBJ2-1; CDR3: CASSRRGRNNEQFF; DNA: TGCGCCAGCAGCCGACGGGGGAGAAACAATGAGCAGTTCTTC
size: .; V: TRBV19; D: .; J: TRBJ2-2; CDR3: CASSTRSEAGELFF; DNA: TGTGCCAGTAGTACTCGGTCTGAGGCCGGGGAGCTGTTTTTT
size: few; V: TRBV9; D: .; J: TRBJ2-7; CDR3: CASSVEFGYEQYF; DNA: TGTGCCAGCAGCGTAGAGTTCGGCTACGAGCAGTACTTC
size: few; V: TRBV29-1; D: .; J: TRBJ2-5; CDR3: CSPKQGEGRETQYF; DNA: TGCAGCCCCAAGCAGGGCGAGGGAAGAGAGACCCAGTACTTC
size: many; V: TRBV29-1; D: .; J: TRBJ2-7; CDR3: CSVEVRSLYSYEQYF; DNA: TGCAGCGTTGAAGTCAGGTCGCTATACTCCTACGAGCAGTACTTC
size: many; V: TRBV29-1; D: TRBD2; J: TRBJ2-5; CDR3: CSVEGPREGGETQYF; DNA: TGCAGCGTTGAAGGCCCCCGGGAGGGAGGGGAGACCCAGTACTTC
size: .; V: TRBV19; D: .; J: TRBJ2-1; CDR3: CASKVGSHRLANEQFF; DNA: TGTGCCAGTAAAGTGGGGAGCCACAGGCTGGCCAATGAGCAGTTCTTC
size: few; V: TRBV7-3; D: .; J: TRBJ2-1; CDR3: CASSLMGSNEQFF; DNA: TGTGCCAGCAGCTTAATGGGAAGCAATGAGCAGTTCTTC
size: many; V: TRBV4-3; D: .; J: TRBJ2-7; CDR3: CASSQVRTSYEQYF; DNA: TGCGCCAGCAGCCAAGTTCGGACCTCCTACGAGCAGTACTTC
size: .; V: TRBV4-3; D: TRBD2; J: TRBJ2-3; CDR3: CASSQRAGTYTDTQYF; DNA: TGCGCCAGCAGCCAGAGAGCGGGGACTTACACAGATACGCAGTATTTT
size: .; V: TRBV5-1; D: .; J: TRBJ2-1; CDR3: CASSLGYLGGSPFNEQFF; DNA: TGCGCCAGCAGCTTGGGTTATTTGGGCGGTAGCCCCTTCAATGAGCAGTTCTTC
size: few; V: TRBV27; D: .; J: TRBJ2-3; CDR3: CASRPGTGAGTDTQYF; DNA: TGTGCCAGCAGACCTGGGACGGGGGCCGGCACAGATACGCAGTATTTT
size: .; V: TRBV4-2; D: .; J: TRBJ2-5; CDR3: CASSQAAKQETQYF; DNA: TGTGCCAGCAGCCAGGCGGCCAAACAAGAGACCCAGTACTTC
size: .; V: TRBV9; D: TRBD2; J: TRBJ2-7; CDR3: CASSVSTSGWNEQYF; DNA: TGTGCCAGCAGCGTATCGACTAGCGGTTGGAACGAGCAGTACTTC
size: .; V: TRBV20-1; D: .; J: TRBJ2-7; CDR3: CSASLATTYEQYF; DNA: TGCAGTGCTAGCTTAGCCACTACCTACGAGCAGTACTTC
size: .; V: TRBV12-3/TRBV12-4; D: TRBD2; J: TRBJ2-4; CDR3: CASSLGTSGSLAKNIQYF; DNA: TGTGCCAGCAGTTTAGGGACTAGCGGGTCCTTAGCCAAAAACATTCAGTACTTC
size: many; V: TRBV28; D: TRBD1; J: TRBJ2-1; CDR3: CASTNPGQGANEQFF; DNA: TGTGCCAGCACCAATCCGGGACAGGGGGCAAATGAGCAGTTCTTC
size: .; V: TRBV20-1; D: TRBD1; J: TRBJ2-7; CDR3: CSATGTGSPYEQYF; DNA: TGCAGTGCAACCGGGACAGGGAGCCCCTACGAGCAGTACTTC
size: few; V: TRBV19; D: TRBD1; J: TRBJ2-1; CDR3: CASRPGQGTYNEQFF; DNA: TGTGCCAGTAGGCCCGGACAGGGGACCTACAATGAGCAGTTCTTC
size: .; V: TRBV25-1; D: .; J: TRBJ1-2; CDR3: CASSAPSDIYGYTF; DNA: TGTGCCAGCAGTGCGCCGTCCGACATCTATGGCTACACCTTC
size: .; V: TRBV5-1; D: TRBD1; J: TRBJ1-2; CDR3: CASSWGQGTSGYTF; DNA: TGCGCCAGCAGCTGGGGACAGGGGACTTCAGGCTACACCTTC
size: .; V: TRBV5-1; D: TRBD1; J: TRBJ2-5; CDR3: CASSPGQGSQETQYF; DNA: TGCGCCAGCAGCCCGGGACAGGGCTCCCAAGAGACCCAGTACTTC
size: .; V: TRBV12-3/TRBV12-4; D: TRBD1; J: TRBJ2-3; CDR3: CASSPDRDRIPDTQYF; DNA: TGTGCCAGCAGCCCCGACCGGGACAGAATCCCAGATACGCAGTATTTT
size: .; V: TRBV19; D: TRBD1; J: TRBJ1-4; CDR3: CARQGTGIF; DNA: TGTGCCAGACAAGGGACAGGCATTTTT
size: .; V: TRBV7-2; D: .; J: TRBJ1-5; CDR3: CASSLEGQSNQPQHF; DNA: TGTGCCAGCAGCTTAGAAGGACAGAGCAATCAGCCCCAGCATTTT